This TCR beta chain originates from a study of T cells in Graves' hyperthyroidism and ophthalmopathy. On the study more broadly: At initial diagnosis, before any treatment had begun, peripheral blood was obtained.

Amplification of TCR beta CDR3 regions used RNA as the template. HTBI primers were the set used in a first-round RT-PCR of the TCR CDR3. Via MiXCR, TCRdb re-called the multiplex PCR reads, giving one row per CDR3 protein. The table has about 210,000 distinct CDR3 sequences, more than 15% seen once. This clonotype has at least ten counts. This CDR3 spans 14 amino acids. The V gene's germline CDR1 is SGHRS and CDR2 YFSETQ. V was shortened by 4 bases and J by 6 bases, with 14 bases between the two germline ends. Across 18 months, stable Graves' hyperthyroidism was marked by no progression to ophthalmopathy. On the basis of clinical symptoms, serum thyroxine and TRAb, thyroid ultrasound and orbital computed tomography, diagnoses were made.

The receptor's source is a man aged 45-60 years with Graves' hyperthyroidism. This chain connects TRBV5-1 to TRBJ2-4; no clear D gene. Specimen: blood. The CDR3 DNA reads TGCGCCAGCAGCCCTGACTCGGGCGGAAACATTCAGTACTTC. Amino acids: CASSPDSGGNIQYF.